This T cell receptor (beta chain) was documented in a study of cytomegalovirus exposure and HLA in healthy donors. Measured with immunoSEQ multiplex PCR; TCRdb has only the in-frame clones, and not every one. The sample has tens of thousands of clones; approximately 95% are singletons. V was shortened by 5 bases and J by 4 bases, with 9 bases between the two germline ends. The CDR3 runs to 11 residues. Germline loops: CDR1 SQVTM, CDR2 ANQGSEA. The sample comprised PBMCs. V and J are TRBV29-1 and TRBJ2-7, with D unclear. The receptor's source is a man younger than 30 in good health and CMV-seropositive. CDR3 loop: CSVLTPYEQYF. The CDR3 DNA sequence: TGCAGCGTTCTCACTCCTTACGAGCAGTACTTC.